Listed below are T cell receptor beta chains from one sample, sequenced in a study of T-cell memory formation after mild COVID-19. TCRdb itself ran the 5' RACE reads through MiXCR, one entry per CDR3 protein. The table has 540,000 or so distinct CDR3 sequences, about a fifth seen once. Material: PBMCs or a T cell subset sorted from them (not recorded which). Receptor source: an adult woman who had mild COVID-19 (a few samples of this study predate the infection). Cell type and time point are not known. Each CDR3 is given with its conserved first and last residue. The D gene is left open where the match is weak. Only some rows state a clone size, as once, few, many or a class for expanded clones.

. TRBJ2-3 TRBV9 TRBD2 TGTGCCAGCAGCGGAGGTAGCGGGGGGGCGACAGATACGCAGTATTTT CASSGGSGGATDTQYF
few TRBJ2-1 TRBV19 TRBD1 TGTGCCAGTAGTATAGTGGACAGGGGGCAGAATGAGCAGTTCTTC CASSIVDRGQNEQFF
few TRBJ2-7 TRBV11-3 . TGTGCCAGCAGCTTGAACGACTACGAGCAGTACTTC CASSLNDYEQYF
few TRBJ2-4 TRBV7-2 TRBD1 TGTGCCAGCAGCGTTTCCCCCACAGGGGTCAACATTCAGTACTTC CASSVSPTGVNIQYF
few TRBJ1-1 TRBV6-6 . TGTGCCAGCGCTTTGGGAGGCACTGAAGCTTTCTTT CASALGGTEAFF
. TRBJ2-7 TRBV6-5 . TGTGCCAGCAGTTACTCTTGGGGGCTAGCGGCTTCCTACGAGCAGTACTTC CASSYSWGLAASYEQYF
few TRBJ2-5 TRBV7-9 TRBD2 TGTGCCAGCAACCCCACTAAAAGCGGGGGCCCCCAAGAGACCCAGTACTTC CASNPTKSGGPQETQYF
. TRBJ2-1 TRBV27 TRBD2 TGTGCCAGCAGTACCGTATCAGCGGGATTGACTGAGCAGTTCTTC CASSTVSAGLTEQFF
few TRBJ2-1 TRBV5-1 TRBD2 TGCGCCAGCAGCCCAGCTAGCGGGGGAAATGAGCAGTTCTTC CASSPASGGNEQFF
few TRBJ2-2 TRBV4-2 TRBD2 TGTGCCAGCAACGCGGCTAGCGGGTCCGGGGAGCTGTTTTTT CASNAASGSGELFF